A single T cell receptor (beta chain) is shown here with its context. V shed 3 bases, J shed 7 bases, and the junction held 6 bases outside the gene matches. CDR1 is WSHSY and CDR2 is SAAADI in the germline V gene. This CDR3 region has 14 residues. This sample stems from a study of blood T cell repertoires in COVID-19. Produced via immunoSEQ multiplex PCR; TCRdb's table is partial and in-frame only. This table holds fewer than 350,000 clones, approximately 90% found once. The TCR was taken from a woman in her 30s with COVID-19, enrolled during active disease. The rearrangement links TRBV10-2 to TRBJ1-5, with 7 bases identical to TRBD1. The specimen was peripheral blood. CDR3: CASSDYRGGQPQHF. The CDR3 bases are TGCGCCAGCAGTGATTACAGGGGAGGCCAGCCCCAGCATTTT.